Below, 10 T cell receptor beta chains from the same sample are listed, as sequenced in a study of cytomegalovirus exposure and HLA in healthy donors. The PCR employed 60 Vbeta primers together with 13 Jbeta primers. Sequenced by immunoSEQ multiplex PCR; TCRdb stores in-frame clones only, minus some. The profile shows about 190,000 clones, under 85% of them singletons. Material: PBMCs. Receptors were obtained from a woman aged 18-35 years in good health and CMV-seronegative.

CDR3 in DNA: TGCAGCGTTGAACTTTACGGTGTCTACGAGCAGTACTTC. Amino acid sequence: CSVELYGVYEQYF. The J gene is TRBJ2-7, the V gene TRBV29-1; D is ambiguous. V was trimmed by 2 bases and J by 3 bases, leaving 11 bases between them. The CDR3 has 13 amino acids. Germline CDR1 and CDR2: SQVTM and ANQGSEA.

The J gene is TRBJ1-5, the V gene TRBV28, with D possibly being TRBD1 (6 bases). CDR1 is MDHEN, CDR2 SYDVKM, per germline. The CDR3 length is 14 residues. Trimming stripped 6 bases from V and 5 bases from J, with 14 bases between. The CDR3 sequence: CASRLWTEDQPQHF. CDR3 nucleotides: TGTGCCAGCAGACTTTGGACAGAGGATCAGCCCCAGCATTTT.

This chain connects TRBV19 to TRBJ1-2, with 9 nucleotides matching TRBD1. The CDR3 loop spans 16 amino acids. V shed 3 bases and J 4 bases; nucleotides not matched to a gene: 9. Germline V lookup: CDR1 LNHDA, CDR2 SQIVND (reference sequence). This CDR3 reads CASSIVPGQGGYGYTF. CDR3 in DNA: TGTGCCAGTAGTATCGTCCCGGGACAGGGTGGCTATGGCTACACCTTC.

This chain uses TRBV7-3 with TRBJ2-6, with a tentative D call TRBD2 (6 bases). Per germline, CDR1 SGHTA and CDR2 FQGTGA. Trimming left V 3 bases short and J 4 bases short, with 10 bases between. The CDR3 extends over 15 amino acids. This chain's CDR3 is CASSFGGAGANVLTF. In nucleotides, the CDR3 is TGTGCCAGCAGCTTCGGAGGGGCAGGGGCCAACGTCCTGACTTTC. Full variable domain (rest looked up from reference TRBV7-3 and TRBJ2-6): GAGVSQTPSNKVTEKGKYVELRCDPISGHTALYWYRQSLGQGPEFLIYFQGTGAADDSGLPNDRFFAVRPEGSVSTLKIQRTERGDSAVYLCASSFGGAGANVLTFGAGSRLTVL.

This clone was seen once. This CDR3 is CASSMSRDRGPPLHF. The CDR3 DNA reads as TGTGCCAGTAGTATGTCCCGGGACAGGGGCCCACCCCTCCACTTT. The rearrangement joins TRBV19 to TRBJ1-6, with TRBD1 matching over 10 bases. The CDR3 length is 15 residues. The junction had 7 bases not matched to a gene; V was cut back by 3 bases and J by 11 bases. Germline lookup yields CDR1 LNHDA and CDR2 SQIVND (reference sequence).

This chain connects TRBV11-2 to TRBJ2-7; TRBD2 agrees at 10 bases. This CDR3 region has 16 residues. CDR1 and CDR2 (germline): SGHAT, FQNNGV. Trimming at V came to 1 base and at J to 4 bases, leaving 7 bases not matched to a gene. The CDR3 region is CASSLGVGSGGYEQYF. CDR3 bases: TGTGCCAGCAGCTTAGGTGTCGGTAGCGGGGGGTACGAGCAGTACTTC.

This clone was observed a handful of times. The V call is TRBV9, the J call TRBJ2-3; D possibly corresponds to TRBD1 (5 bases). This CDR3 comprises 16 residues. Germline V gene data show CDR1 as SGDLS and CDR2 as YYNGEE. Trimming stripped 1 base from V and 1 base from J, with 13 bases between. DNA for the CDR3: TGTGCCAGCAGCGTATTAACAGGTGGGGGCACAGATACGCAGTATTTT. Translating gives CASSVLTGGGTDTQYF.

The rearrangement uses TRBV16 and TRBJ1-2; TRBD1 matches 9 bases. Germline lookup yields CDR1 KGHSY and CDR2 FQNENV. After removal of 5 bases from V and 3 bases from J, the junction contained 10 bases not matched to a gene. The CDR3 sequence is 16 residues long. The CDR3 DNA follows: TGTGCCAGCAGCTCACGGGACAGGGATTCTCACTATGGCTACACCTTC. It specifies CASSSRDRDSHYGYTF.

V gene TRBV25-1 combines with J gene TRBJ2-2; D remains unclear. The CDR3 contains 14 residues. Trimming stripped 6 bases from V and 3 bases from J, with 11 bases between. The germline V gene has CDR1 MGHDK and CDR2 SYGVNS. The CDR3 nucleotides read TGTGCCAGCAGCACTTCAGGTCACACCGGGGAGCTGTTTTTT. It yields the protein CASSTSGHTGELFF.

The V gene is TRBV5-1, the J gene TRBJ2-6; D is unresolved. The germline CDR1 and CDR2 sequences are SGHRS and YFSETQ. There are 18 residues in the CDR3. Trimming removed 0 bases at V and 0 bases at J, with 13 bases between. CDR3 protein: CASSLDWSISSGANVLTF. DNA for the CDR3: TGCGCCAGCAGCTTGGATTGGAGCATAAGCTCTGGGGCCAACGTCCTGACTTTC.